The T cell receptor (beta chain) described here comes from a study of blood T cell repertoires in COVID-19. Study-level background: From the United States, Italy and Spain came samples of acute and convalescent COVID-19. PBMCs, B-cell-depleted T cells, or T cells were the source of the cDNA or gDNA that made up the material.

Original handling: Amplification of reference gene primers provided the estimated nucleated cell counts. Generated by immunoSEQ multiplex PCR, the TCRdb table keeps only in-frame clones and is missing some. The DNA was the basis for D and trimming; V, J and clone size are from that table. This table holds some 490,000 clones, roughly 85% found once. This clone was picked up a small number of times. In germline, CDR1 is SGDLS, CDR2 YYNGEE. The CDR3 sequence is 17 residues long. Trimming left V 3 bases short and J 2 bases short, with 17 bases between. Sample: peripheral blood. The rearrangement links TRBV9 to TRBJ2-2; tentative D call: TRBD2 (6 bases). This clonotype was sampled from a human donor in a cohort sampled during active COVID-19. CDR3 in amino acids: CASSDSRLGGNTGELFF. Here the CDR3 DNA reads TGTGCCAGCAGCGATAGTCGACTAGGAGGTAACACCGGGGAGCTGTTTTTT. Full variable domain (missing parts from reference TRBV9 and TRBJ2-2): DSGVTQTPKHLITATGQRVTLRCSPRSGDLSVYWYQQSLDQGLQFLIQYYNGEERAKGNILERFSAQQFPDLHSELNLSSLELGDSALYFCASSDSRLGGNTGELFFGEGSRLTVL.